This T cell receptor (beta chain) originates from a study of Ad26.COV2.S vaccination and SARS-CoV-2 variants. Treatment of the sample: 15 to 20 received Ad26.COV2.S at low or high dose, single or two shots; five or six received placebo; per-sample allocation not given. The study sampled participants on day 63 after the first vaccine or placebo injection. Donation came from an adult in Boston who was aged 18-55 years. Using immunoSEQ multiplex PCR, the repertoire was profiled, and TCRdb retains in-frame clones only, with some absent. The sample has more than 350,000 clones; roughly 90% are singletons. From germline, CDR1 is SGHVS and CDR2 FQNEAQ. The CDR3 extends over 16 amino acids. V lost 2 bases and J lost 3, with 16 bases in between.

This TCR came from a person aged 18-65 years who received the Ad26.COV2.S COVID-19 vaccine or a placebo. The sample consisted of peripheral blood, taken in a trial of Ad26.COV2.S vaccine versus placebo. V is TRBV7-8 and J is TRBJ1-1; TRBD1 might be the D (6 bases). In DNA, the CDR3 is TGTGCCAGCAGCTTACCGGGGGCAGTCCTGGACACTGAAGCTTTCTTT. Translation: CASSLPGAVLDTEAFF.